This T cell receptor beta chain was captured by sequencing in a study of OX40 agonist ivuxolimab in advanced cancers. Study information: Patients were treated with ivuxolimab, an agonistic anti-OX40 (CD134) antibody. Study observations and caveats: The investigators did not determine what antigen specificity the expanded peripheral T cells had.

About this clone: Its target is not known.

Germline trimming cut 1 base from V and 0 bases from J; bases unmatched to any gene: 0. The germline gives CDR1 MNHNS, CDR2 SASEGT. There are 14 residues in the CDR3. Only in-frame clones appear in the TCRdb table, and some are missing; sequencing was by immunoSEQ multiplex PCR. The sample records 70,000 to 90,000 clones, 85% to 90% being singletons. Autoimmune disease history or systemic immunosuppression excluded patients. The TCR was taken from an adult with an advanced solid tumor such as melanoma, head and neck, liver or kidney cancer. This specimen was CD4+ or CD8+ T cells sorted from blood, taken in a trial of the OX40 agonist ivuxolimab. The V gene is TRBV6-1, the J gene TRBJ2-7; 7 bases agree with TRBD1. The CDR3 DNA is TGTGCCAGCAGTGAAGGACAGGGCTCCTACGAGCAGTACTTC. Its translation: CASSEGQGSYEQYF.